This T cell receptor (beta chain) comes out of a study of response to subunit inactivated influenza vaccine (dated by TCRdb to the late 2010s). For context, the study as a whole: To follow how T cells responded to a trivalent subunit inactivated influenza vaccine, the researchers relied on deep quantitative profiling of the T cell receptor repertoire.

General conclusions and limits of the study: The authors suggested that each seasonal influenza vaccination may recruit only a limited number of new T cells.

Trimming takes 5 bases from V and 2 bases from J, and the germline ends sit 15 bases apart. Taken from the germline V gene, the CDR1 and CDR2 loops are SGHTA and FQGNSA. The CDR3 runs 15 amino acids, cysteine and phenylalanine included. Just the 45-base CDR3 DNA is kept, in frame starting at base 1. Library preparation used RT-PCR. TCRdb shows the sequencer as Illumina HiSeq 2500. TCRdb trimmed the raw reads at Q25, called clones with MiXCR and kept productive beta chains. Each entry merges the rows of one CDR3 protein and shows their most common DNA and genes. Present in this sample are approximately 520,000 distinct CDR3 sequences, roughly 27% of which were seen just once. Approximately 2% of the sample is held by the ten biggest clonotypes. A few counts support this clonotype. Its antigen remains unidentified. No quality values exist for individual bases; no much larger clone is one base distant.

The TCR sequence derives from a man aged 45-60 years who received an inactivated influenza vaccine. Donor details come from another sample of the same person, matched by shared clones. Sequencing used CD4+ T cells sorted from PBMCs, obtained 4 to 6 days after vaccination. Recombination connected TRBV7-2 to TRBJ2-5; a tentative D match to TRBD1 spans 6 bases. The DNA reads as follows: TGTGCCAGCAGCCCAGCAATCAGGGGTCAAGAGACCCAGTACTTC. This is translated as CASSPAIRGQETQYF.